Listed below are T cell receptor beta chains from one sample, sequenced in a study of memory CD4+ T cells and cytomegalovirus serostatus. Clones were read by immunoSEQ multiplex PCR, and TCRdb kept only the in-frame ones, dropping some. The sample holds 54,000 or so clones, roughly 81% seen once. The sample consisted of memory CD4+ T cells from blood. These receptors came from an adult in good health and CMV-seronegative. Each CDR3 is given without its conserved first and last residue. Rows may omit the clone size; those that give it use once, few, many or a size class.

clone_size j_call v_call cdr3_aa
- TRBJ1-5 TRBV7-2 ASSLGGTARGSNQPQH
medium-sized TRBJ1-2 TRBV19 ASIDIGESYGYT
- TRBJ1-3 TRBV11-2 ASIHPRGSGNTIY
- TRBJ1-1 TRBV18 ASSPQGSGTEAF
- TRBJ1-3 TRBV7-9 ASSPPLRSGNTIY
- TRBJ2-1 TRBV9 ASSAQGAPYNEQF
- TRBJ1-6 TRBV2 ARGQGDSPLH
- TRBJ1-4 TRBV27 ASSLGQGIPGSTNEKLF
once TRBJ2-2 TRBV18 ASSPSGTVTGELF
- TRBJ2-7 TRBV5-1 ASNKAGTVSYEQY
- TRBJ1-2 TRBV7-2 ASSYWVVSRGGYT
- TRBJ2-1 TRBV7-3 ASSYGSAYNEQF
- TRBJ1-2 TRBV30 AWYPGSHFYT
few TRBJ1-2 TRBV7-9 ASSLAAQGSSFRNYGYT
- TRBJ1-5 TRBV5-1 ASSPGPGNQPQH
few TRBJ1-1 TRBV11-3 ASSLIPGSTEAF
- TRBJ1-3 TRBV19 ASSILGANSGNTIY
- TRBJ1-6 TRBV30 AWSVTGDSHNSPLH
- TRBJ1-2 TRBV7-9 ASSFGQDYGYT
once TRBJ2-3 TRBV28 ASRYLAGGGPDTQY
- TRBJ2-6 TRBV28 ASRDSGGANVLT
- TRBJ2-1 TRBV7-6 ASSLRDRAPSQQF
few TRBJ2-1 TRBV9 ASSAGLRTSGRYNEQF
- TRBJ2-7 TRBV7-9 ASSSLGRDYEQY
- TRBJ2-2 TRBV5-1 ASSSGPNTGELF
- TRBJ2-7 TRBV6-5 ASSYSPYSYEQY
- TRBJ1-1 TRBV28 ASSVAPPLNTEAF
- TRBJ2-7 TRBV5-6 ASSWRQPRFEQY
- TRBJ2-2 TRBV6-6 ASRPRQGDTGELF
- TRBJ1-1 TRBV25-1 ASPTKGMNTEAF
few TRBJ2-1 TRBV6-1 ASSDTSQF
- TRBJ2-6 TRBV28 ASSSISLRGPGANVLT
- TRBJ1-5 TRBV6-1 ASSAEHWDQPQH
- TRBJ2-5 TRBV2 ASHEAGRGETQY
- TRBJ1-1 TRBV5-6 ASSIAPGNTEAF
- TRBJ2-3 TRBV6-1 ASRTGPSTDTQY
- TRBJ2-1 TRBV9 ASSVDTGPYNEQF
- TRBJ2-3 TRBV5-6 ASSLDRRAQY
- TRBJ2-7 TRBV4-1 ASSKYDSRGDGSYEQY